The source of this T cell receptor beta chain is a study of T cells in Graves' hyperthyroidism and ophthalmopathy. RNA transcripts provided the source from which TCR beta CDR3 regions were amplified. TCR CDR3 underwent first-round RT-PCR with the HTBI primer set. Via MiXCR, TCRdb re-called the multiplex PCR reads, giving one row per CDR3 protein. In the table there are about 640,000 distinct CDR3 sequences, 20% to 25% of which are singletons. This sample holds PBMCs from under 11 ml fresh peripheral blood. V lost 1 base and J 4 bases, leaving 19 bases between the germline ends. Germline assignment: CDR1 SGHAT and CDR2 FQNNGV. The CDR3 runs to 17 residues. The table lists this clonotype with many counts.

The chain joins TRBV11-2 to TRBJ2-5, with D possibly being TRBD1 (6 bases). The sequence came from a man aged 30-40 years with Graves' ophthalmopathy. The sequencing input was blood. This CDR3 is CASSLGVARGVRETQYF. CDR3 nucleotide sequence: TGTGCCAGCAGCTTAGGCGTGGCCAGGGGAGTCAGAGAGACCCAGTACTTC. Complete variable domain (other parts from reference TRBV11-2 and TRBJ2-5): EAGVAQSPRYKIIEKRQSVAFWCNPISGHATLYWYQQILGQGPKLLIQFQNNGVVDDSQLPKDRFSAERLKGVDSTLKIQPAKLEDSAVYLCASSLGVARGVRETQYFGPGTRLLVL.